This T cell receptor (beta chain) is from a study of radiotherapy plus CTLA-4 blockade in lung cancer. Study information: Objective responses were observed in around a sixth of patients, and disease control was achieved by roughly 29%.

Remarks on this clone: Its antigen is undetermined.

Clones were sequenced by immunoSEQ multiplex PCR, and TCRdb holds only the in-frame ones, with some missing. The data contain roughly 88,000 clones, 83% of them singletons. Broader study findings: Reportedly, early blood T cell clone dynamics best predicted response, with interferon-beta. Radiotherapy plus ipilimumab was followed by expansion in blood of tumor-derived TCR clones.

Alongside CTLA-4 blockade with ipilimumab, patients with chemo-refractory metastatic non-small-cell lung cancer received focal radiation. Germline CDR1 reads MDHEN; CDR2 reads SYDVKM. This CDR3 contains 19 residues. V was clipped by 4 bases and J by 8 bases; unmatched bases: 20. The sequencing used peripheral blood, collected from a patient treated with radiotherapy plus ipilimumab. The genes are TRBV28 and TRBJ1-6, with TRBD1 matching 7 bases. This TCR was recovered from a human donor with non-small cell lung cancer who had stable disease on radiotherapy plus ipilimumab. In DNA form, the CDR3 reads TGTGCCAGCAGTTCTCCCGGGACAGTCCGCTTAACTAGGGATTCACCCCTCCACTTT. Encoded protein: CASSSPGTVRLTRDSPLHF.